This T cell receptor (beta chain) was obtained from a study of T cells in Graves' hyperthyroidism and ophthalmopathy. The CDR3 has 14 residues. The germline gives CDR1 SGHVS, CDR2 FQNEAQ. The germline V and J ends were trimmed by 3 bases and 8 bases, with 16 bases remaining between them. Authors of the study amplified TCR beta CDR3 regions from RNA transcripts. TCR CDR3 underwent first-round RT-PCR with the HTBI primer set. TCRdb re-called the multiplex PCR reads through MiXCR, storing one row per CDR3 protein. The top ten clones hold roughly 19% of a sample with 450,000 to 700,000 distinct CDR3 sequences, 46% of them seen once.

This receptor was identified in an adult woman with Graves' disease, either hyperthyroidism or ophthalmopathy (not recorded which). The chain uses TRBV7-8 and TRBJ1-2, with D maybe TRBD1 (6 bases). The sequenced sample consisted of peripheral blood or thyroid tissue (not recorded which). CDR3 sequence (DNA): TGTGCCAGCAGCTTGGGAGGGGGGTATCAAGGCTACACCTTC. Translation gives CASSLGGGYQGYTF. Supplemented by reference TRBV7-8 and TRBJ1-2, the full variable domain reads GAGVSQSPRYKVAKRGQDVALRCDPISGHVSLFWYQQALGQGPEFLTYFQNEAQLDKSGLPSDRFFAERPEGSVSTLKIQRTQQEDSAVYLCASSLGGGYQGYTFGSGTRLTVV.